This T cell receptor beta chain was documented in a study of beta chain features in type 1 diabetes. General study points: Type 1 diabetes patients showed a moderate but significant shortening of TCRB CDR3s in all four CD4+ subsets.

Since all of the isolated RNA was reverse transcribed, expressed TCRB transcripts were what got sequenced. Assay: immunoSEQ multiplex PCR; the TCRdb copy retains only in-frame clones and omits some. The sample contains approximately 27,000 clones, roughly 45% of which appear only once. Worth noting for this clone: Its antigen is not identified.

There are 15 residues in the CDR3. Germline V gives CDR1 LNHNV, CDR2 YYDKDF (reference sequence). V was clipped by 1 base and J by 2 bases, with 9 bases between them. Sequencing input: stem cell memory CD4+ T cells from blood. This sequence joins TRBV15 and TRBJ2-1; the D gene is possibly TRBD1 (6 bases). This clonotype was sampled from a man aged 25-40 years with type 1 diabetes. The CDR3 DNA reads TGTGCCACCAGCAGAGCTAGGGACACCTACAATGAGCAGTTCTTC. Protein product: CATSRARDTYNEQFF.